The 18 T cell receptor beta chains below all came from one sample that was sequenced in a study of PD-1 blockade in classical Hodgkin lymphoma. Time point meaning: cycle 4 day 1 (C4D1), after 5 to 7 weeks of nivolumab. Each patient's relapse followed autologous stem cell transplantation, and brentuximab vedotin exposure varied. From thawed PBMCs, CD4+ T cells were purified using magnetic negative selection. Profiled with immunoSEQ multiplex PCR; TCRdb holds only in-frame clones, not every one. The sample has 10,000 or so clones, roughly 75% seen once; the top ten hold about 4.5%. The sample in question was CD4+ T cells from blood, obtained before the fourth cycle of nivolumab. The source of these receptors is a human donor with classical Hodgkin lymphoma.

As regards this clone: A junction end diverges from the germline sequence, so it may reflect a read error. The V call is TRBV19, the J call TRBJ1-6, with D perhaps matching TRBD1 (6 bases). Germline CDR1 and CDR2: LNHDA and SQIVND (reference sequence). The CDR3 length is 14 residues. DNA of the CDR3: TGTGCCAGTAGTATCCAACAGGGTAATACACCCCTCCACTTT. Protein sequence: CASSIQQGNTPLHF.

This CDR3 is CASSDGPSTYEQYF. The CDR3 region has the DNA TGTGCCAGCAGTGATGGACCGTCGACCTACGAGCAGTACTTC. The rearrangement uses TRBV25-1 and TRBJ2-7; D gene uncertain. This CDR3 is built from 14 residues. Trimming stripped 3 bases from V and 2 bases from J, with 11 bases between. The germline gives CDR1 MGHDK, CDR2 SYGVNS.

The J gene is TRBJ1-2, the V gene TRBV27; a weak D match, TRBD1 (5 bases). The CDR3 consists of 13 residues. Deletions cut 3 bases from V and 2 bases from J, with 7 bases between. Germline CDR1 MNHEY, CDR2 SMNVEV (reference sequence). CDR3 in amino acids: CASSFRDNYGYTF. CDR3 nucleotide sequence: TGTGCCAGCAGTTTTAGGGACAACTATGGCTACACCTTC.

This chain uses TRBV29-1 with TRBJ2-6; D is possibly TRBD1 (6 bases). Trimming took off 4 bases at V and 0 bases at J, with 10 bases between the two ends. The CDR3 contains 15 residues. Germline CDR1 is SQVTM and CDR2 is ANQGSEA. The CDR3 protein is CSVVGQISGANVLTF. The CDR3 bases are TGCAGCGTTGTAGGACAGATCTCTGGGGCCAACGTCCTGACTTTC.

This clone was seen only a few times. The chain employs TRBV5-4 and TRBJ1-1, with a possible D match to TRBD1 (5 bases). This CDR3 contains 17 residues. V was pared by 0 bases and J by 0 bases, with 15 bases between. Per the germline V gene, CDR1 is SGHNT and CDR2 is YYREEE (reference sequence). The CDR3 loop is CASSLAGGAGMNTEAFF. The DNA of the CDR3 is TGTGCCAGCAGCTTGGCCGGGGGAGCAGGCATGAACACTGAAGCTTTCTTT.

This chain connects TRBV28 to TRBJ2-5; no clear D gene. This CDR3 region has 13 residues. Per the germline V gene, CDR1 is MDHEN and CDR2 is SYDVKM. Trimming shortened V by 8 bases and J by 1 base, and 11 bases separated the two germline ends. CDR3 protein: CASGPAIQETQYF. CDR3 in DNA: TGTGCCAGCGGGCCGGCTATCCAAGAGACCCAGTACTTC.

The V and J genes are TRBV7-6 and TRBJ1-4; D not certain. The CDR3 extends over 13 amino acids. Trimming stripped 4 bases from V and 8 bases from J, with 11 bases between. Germline V CDR1 and CDR2: SGHVS, FNYEAQ. In nucleotides, the CDR3 is TGTGCCAGCAGCTCTTCAAGGGCCGAAAAACTGTTTTTT. It encodes CASSSSRAEKLFF.

This chain connects TRBV5-5 to TRBJ2-7; D not certain. With 4 bases removed from V and 3 bases from J, the gap between germline ends came to 5 bases. The CDR3 covers 11 residues. Germline loops: CDR1 SGHKS, CDR2 YYEKEE (reference sequence). Written as DNA, the CDR3 is TGTGCCAGCAGCCTAGACTACGAGCAGTACTTC. It specifies CASSLDYEQYF. Full variable domain (remainder filled in from reference TRBV5-5 and TRBJ2-7): DAGVTQSPTHLIKTRGQQVTLRCSPISGHKSVSWYQQVLGQGPQFIFQYYEKEERGRGNFPDRFSARQFPNYSSELNVNALLLGDSALYLCASSLDYEQYFGPGTRLTVT.

This clone was counted a few times. This chain uses TRBV2 with TRBJ1-3, with D unclear. This CDR3 comprises 17 residues. V lost 2 bases to trimming and J lost 0 bases, with 14 bases between them. CDR1 is SNHLY, CDR2 FYNNEI, per germline. The CDR3 is CASSELKGTPSGNTIYF. CDR3 nucleotide sequence: TGTGCCAGCAGTGAATTAAAGGGAACCCCCTCTGGAAACACCATATATTTT.

V gene TRBV7-9 combines with J gene TRBJ2-7; D might be TRBD2 (5 bases). V lost 3 bases and J lost 0, with 15 bases in between. The CDR3 runs 16 residues. Germline CDR1 reads SEHNR; CDR2 reads FQNEAQ (reference sequence). The CDR3 is CASSFPATGNSYEQYF. CDR3 coding DNA: TGTGCCAGCAGCTTTCCTGCGACCGGGAACTCCTACGAGCAGTACTTC.

This clone occurred a few times. This chain links TRBV19 with TRBJ1-1; D unresolved. The CDR3 runs to 13 residues. V lost 4 bases and J lost 1, with 7 bases in between. The germline V gene has CDR1 LNHDA and CDR2 SQIVND (reference sequence). CDR3 sequence (DNA): TGTGCCAGTAGTAAGGCGACGAACACTGAAGCTTTCTTT. This codes for CASSKATNTEAFF.

The chain links TRBV4-1 to TRBJ2-7; TRBD2 matches 9 bases. This CDR3 is 17 amino acids long. Germline lookup yields CDR1 MGHRA and CDR2 YSYEKL. The V and J ends lost 3 bases and 2 bases, in that order; junction bases with no gene match: 11. The chain's CDR3 is CASSQQGGAGGPYEQYF. The CDR3 region has the DNA TGCGCCAGCAGCCAGCAGGGGGGGGCGGGGGGGCCCTACGAGCAGTACTTC.

This sequence joins TRBV11-2 and TRBJ2-5, with D uncertain. From germline, CDR1 is SGHAT and CDR2 FQNNGV. V lost 5 bases, J lost 4 bases, and 14 bases lay in between. The CDR3 totals 14 residues. The CDR3 protein is CASSDSLVGETQYF. DNA of the CDR3: TGTGCCAGCAGCGACTCCCTGGTGGGAGAGACCCAGTACTTC.

V and J are TRBV2 and TRBJ2-5; D remains ambiguous. Germline V gene data show CDR1 as SNHLY and CDR2 as FYNNEI. V lost 3 bases and J 7 bases, leaving 6 bases between the germline ends. The CDR3 length is 11 residues. This CDR3 is CASSDGGTQYF. CDR3 sequence (DNA): TGTGCCAGCAGTGACGGTGGGACCCAGTACTTC.

This chain joins TRBV12-5 and TRBJ2-2, with 16 bases aligning to TRBD2. This CDR3 has 16 residues. Germline CDR1 and CDR2: LGHNT and FRNRAP. V shed 6 bases and J 6 bases; nucleotides not matched to a gene: 4. The CDR3: CASGQGLAGGPGELFF. The DNA for the CDR3 is TGTGCTAGTGGCCAGGGACTAGCGGGGGGGCCCGGGGAGCTGTTTTTT.

The chain carries TRBV27 and TRBJ1-2, with TRBD1 matching over 8 bases. After removal of 5 bases from V and 4 bases from J, the junction contained 6 bases not matched to a gene. Germline CDR1 MNHEY, CDR2 SMNVEV (reference sequence). There are 14 residues in the CDR3. This CDR3 reads CASSKLRGLYGYTF. The CDR3 nucleotides are TGTGCCAGCAGTAAACTCAGGGGGCTCTATGGCTACACCTTC.

The V gene is TRBV6-6, the J gene TRBJ1-2; D is uncertain. The germline V gene encodes CDR1 MNHNY and CDR2 SVGAGI (reference sequence). The ends were cut back, 7 bases at V and 2 bases at J, with 14 bases in the middle. This CDR3 region has 14 residues. The CDR3 DNA reads as TGTGCCAGCAAGCCAGACGCGGGAAACTATGGCTACACCTTC. Translated, it gives CASKPDAGNYGYTF.

J is TRBJ2-5 and V is TRBV27; D possibly corresponds to TRBD2 (7 bases). The length of the CDR3 is 14 residues. Looked up from germline, CDR1 is MNHEY and CDR2 is SMNVEV (reference sequence). With 5 bases removed from V and 5 bases from J, the gap between germline ends came to 15 bases. The CDR3 sequence is CASSRRGGGETQYF. For the CDR3, the DNA is TGTGCCAGCAGTAGAAGGGGGGGCGGGGAGACCCAGTACTTC.